The TCR beta chain under discussion was sequenced for a study of shared clonotypes between healthy human individuals. With 0 bases removed from V and 5 bases from J, the gap between germline ends came to 9 bases. The V gene's germline CDR1 is SGDLS and CDR2 YYNGEE. This CDR3 is built from 15 residues. In its sample, this clone was seen a few times. Deep-level assay runs were performed. The method was immunoSEQ multiplex PCR; TCRdb's version includes in-frame clones alone and lacks a portion of them. The repertoire has about a million clones, about 75% of them found once; the top ten carry 1.4% to 1.5%.

This rearrangement joins TRBV9 to TRBJ1-6, with D unresolved. This TCR came from a man younger than 35 in good health. Sequencing was carried out using memory CD4+ T cells sorted from blood. Subset here: CD45RA-negative fraction. This chain's CDR3 is CASSVGTDDNSPLHF. CDR3 DNA sequence: TGTGCCAGCAGCGTAGGGACGGATGATAATTCACCCCTCCACTTT. The variable domain in full, completed from reference TRBV9 and TRBJ1-6, reads DSGVTQTPKHLITATGQRVTLRCSPRSGDLSVYWYQQSLDQGLQFLIQYYNGEERAKGNILERFSAQQFPDLHSELNLSSLELGDSALYFCASSVGTDDNSPLHFGNGTRLTVT.